The subject of this entry is one T cell receptor (beta chain). The entry originates in a study of T cell responses to AZD1222 COVID-19 vaccine. Profiling relied on immunoSEQ multiplex PCR, and the TCRdb table lists in-frame clones only, not all of them. The sample includes roughly 200,000 clones, about 86% seen only once; the top ten take approximately 7.7%. The sequence came from an adult in good health. The sequencing here drew on peripheral blood, taken on day 0 of AZD1222 vaccination.

This CDR3 is CASSQWTGSSGNTIYF. In nucleotides, the CDR3 is TGTGCCAGCAGCCAATGGACAGGGAGCTCTGGAAACACCATATATTTT. V and J are TRBV4-2 and TRBJ1-3, with TRBD1 matching 8 bases. The CDR3 has 16 residues. After removal of 2 bases from V and 0 bases from J, the junction contained 3 bases not matched to a gene. Per the germline V gene, CDR1 is LGHNA and CDR2 is YNFKEQ.